The 27 T cell receptor beta chains below all came from one sample that was sequenced in a study of OX40 agonist ivuxolimab in advanced cancers. Sequencing used immunoSEQ multiplex PCR; TCRdb keeps in-frame clones, though not all of them. The sample has some 25,000 clones, around 86% seen once. The sample in question was CD4+ or CD8+ T cells sorted from blood, obtained in a trial of the OX40 agonist ivuxolimab. Receptor source: an adult with an advanced solid tumor such as melanoma, head and neck, liver or kidney cancer.

The chain employs TRBV7-8 and TRBJ2-1; maybe TRBD2 (9 bases). This CDR3 has 15 residues. Germline V gene lookup returns CDR1 SGHVS and CDR2 FQNEAQ. V gave up 7 bases and J gave up 6 bases, with 19 bases separating them. The chain's CDR3 is CASTQGAGGSNEQFF. Here the CDR3 DNA reads TGTGCCAGCACCCAGGGGGCGGGGGGGAGCAATGAGCAGTTCTTC.

The rearrangement links TRBV6-5 to TRBJ2-7; 7 bases line up with TRBD1. Germline V gene lookup returns CDR1 MNHEY and CDR2 SVGAGI. The CDR3 has 13 amino acids. The V segment lost 6 bases and the J segment 2 bases; nucleotides outside the gene matches: 4. CDR3 DNA: TGTGCCAGCAGCATAGGGACAGCCTACGAGCAGTACTTC. Its translation is CASSIGTAYEQYF.

In nucleotides, the CDR3 is TGTGCCAGCAGCGCCAGCGGAGGGACTAGCGGGGGGAATGAGCAGTTCTTC. It specifies CASSASGGTSGGNEQFF. The chain employs TRBV9 and TRBJ2-1; 15 positions agree with TRBD2. Germline CDR1 is SGDLS and CDR2 is YYNGEE. J gave up 7 bases and V 3 bases, and 8 bases lay outside the gene matches. This CDR3 contains 17 residues.

This chain uses TRBV27 with TRBJ1-2, with D perhaps matching TRBD1 (6 bases). From germline, CDR1 is MNHEY and CDR2 SMNVEV (reference sequence). The CDR3 is made up of 15 amino acids. V was clipped by 1 base and J by 6 bases, with 15 bases between them. CDR3 protein: CASSLWSGGADGYTF. The CDR3 DNA reads as TGTGCCAGCAGTTTATGGTCCGGGGGCGCGGATGGCTACACCTTC.

The V gene is TRBV7-9, the J gene TRBJ1-1, with 7 bases aligning to TRBD1. Trimming took 5 bases from V and 8 from J; bases not matched to a gene: 2. Germline lookup yields CDR1 SEHNR and CDR2 FQNEAQ (reference sequence). This CDR3 comprises 11 residues. This CDR3 reads CASSRTGEAFF. CDR3 coding DNA: TGTGCCAGCAGCCGGACAGGAGAAGCTTTCTTT.

This chain connects TRBV27 to TRBJ1-2; D is unclear. The CDR3 has 12 residues. Per the germline V gene, CDR1 is MNHEY and CDR2 is SMNVEV (reference sequence). Trimming stripped 5 bases from V and 4 bases from J, with 8 bases between. The DNA of the CDR3 is TGTGCCAGCAGTCCCGACGGCTATGGCTACACCTTC. This encodes CASSPDGYGYTF.

A single count supports this clone. This chain links TRBV27 with TRBJ2-7; tentatively, D is TRBD1 or TRBD2 (5 bases each). CDR3 size: 15 residues. V shed 4 bases and J shed 0 bases, with 13 bases lying between them. Germline assignment: CDR1 MNHEY and CDR2 SMNVEV (reference sequence). CDR3 protein: CASSYQRDASYEQYF. CDR3 nucleotide sequence: TGTGCCAGCAGTTACCAACGGGACGCCTCCTACGAGCAGTACTTC.

The rearrangement uses TRBV2 and TRBJ2-3; D not resolved. The CDR3 runs to 14 residues. The V gene lost 8 bases and the J gene lost 0 bases, with 12 bases spanning the gap. CDR1 and CDR2 from the germline V gene are SNHLY and FYNNEI. The CDR3 spells CASGLTDSTDTQYF. CDR3 nucleotides: TGTGCCAGCGGCTTAACGGATAGCACAGATACGCAGTATTTT. Together with reference TRBV2 and TRBJ2-3, the CDR3 gives the full variable domain: EPEVTQTPSHQVTQMGQEVILRCVPISNHLYFYWYRQILGQKVEFLVSFYNNEISEKSEIFDDQFSVERPDGSNFTLKIRSTKLEDSAMYFCASGLTDSTDTQYFGPGTRLTVL.

The genes are TRBV19 and TRBJ1-5; unclear D gene. CDR1 is LNHDA and CDR2 is SQIVND in the germline V gene (reference sequence). The CDR3 has 12 amino acids. Trimming stripped 6 bases from V and 2 bases from J, with 5 bases between. CDR3 nucleotide sequence: TGTGCCAGTAGAATCGGCAATCAGCCCCAGCATTTT. This gives the protein CASRIGNQPQHF.

The rearrangement uses TRBV5-1 and TRBJ1-2, with D possibly TRBD1 on 6 matching bases. There are 15 residues in the CDR3. The V and J ends lost 0 bases and 2 bases respectively, with 11 bases between them. From germline, CDR1 is SGHRS and CDR2 YFSETQ. CDR3 loop: CASSLEGGANYGYTF. In nucleotides, the CDR3 is TGCGCCAGCAGCTTGGAAGGGGGGGCCAACTATGGCTACACCTTC.

The rearrangement joins TRBV9 to TRBJ1-1, with 11 bases aligning to TRBD1. The V gene end was trimmed by 2 bases and the J gene end by 5 bases; junction bases not matched to a gene: 2. The CDR3 loop spans 14 amino acids. Germline V gives CDR1 SGDLS, CDR2 YYNGEE. The CDR3, as DNA: TGTGCCAGCAGCGTTCGGGACAGGGGGACTGAAGCTTTCTTT. Protein product: CASSVRDRGTEAFF.

About this clone itself: Germline and junction disagree at one end, which may indicate a read error. CDR3 sequence: CASSLNAAGDNEQFF. CDR3 nucleotides: TGTGCTAGCAGCTTGAATGCTGCGGGGGACAATGAGCAGTTCTTC. This chain joins TRBV7-7 and TRBJ2-1; 7 bases map to TRBD2. The germline gives CDR1 SSHAT, CDR2 FNYEAQ (reference sequence). CDR3 length: 15 amino acids.

This rearrangement joins TRBV2 to TRBJ1-2, with unresolved D. The CDR3 runs 16 residues. The germline gives CDR1 SNHLY, CDR2 FYNNEI. The V gene lost 8 bases and the J gene lost 6 bases, with 25 bases spanning the gap. The DNA for the CDR3 is TGTGCCAGCCCACTTGATGGGAGGGAACCTAAGGATGGCTACACCTTC. Its protein product is CASPLDGREPKDGYTF.

The chain combines TRBV4-2 with TRBJ1-1; D is possibly TRBD1 (6 bases). Trimming left V 0 bases short and J 4 bases short, with 15 bases between. The CDR3 covers 16 residues. Germline V gene sequence: CDR1 LGHNA, CDR2 YNFKEQ. The CDR3 region is CASSQDPGALGTEAFF. CDR3 DNA sequence: TGTGCCAGCAGCCAAGATCCGGGGGCTCTCGGCACTGAAGCTTTCTTT.

The rearrangement joins TRBV27 to TRBJ2-3; 11 bases fit TRBD2. V gave up 8 bases and J gave up 2 bases; unmatched junction bases: 6. The length of the CDR3 is 15 residues. Looked up from germline, CDR1 is MNHEY and CDR2 is SMNVEV (reference sequence). CDR3 DNA: TGTGCCAGCCATAGCGGGAGGGCCTACACAGATACGCAGTATTTT. Residues: CASHSGRAYTDTQYF.

This clone has a handful of counts. This sequence joins TRBV5-6 and TRBJ1-4; TRBD1 matches 8 bases. The CDR3 has 15 residues. Germline CDR1 is SGHDT and CDR2 is YYEEEE. The V segment lost 2 bases and the J segment 8 bases; nucleotides outside the gene matches: 8. The DNA for the CDR3 is TGTGCCAGCAGCTTCTCGAGGACAGGGAAGGAAAAACTGTTTTTT. This sequence encodes CASSFSRTGKEKLFF. Looking up the rest from reference TRBV5-6 and TRBJ1-4 gives the full variable domain: DAGVTQSPTHLIKTRGQQVTLRCSPKSGHDTVSWYQQALGQGPQFIFQYYEEEERQRGNFPDRFSGHQFPNYSSELNVNALLLGDSALYLCASSFSRTGKEKLFFGSGTQLSVL.

V gene TRBV4-1 combines with J gene TRBJ2-7; TRBD2 aligns across 7 bases. There are 15 residues in the CDR3. V gave up 4 bases and J gave up 2 bases; unmatched junction bases: 8. Germline V gene sequence: CDR1 MGHRA, CDR2 YSYEKL. Here the CDR3 DNA reads TGCGCCAGCAGCCCCCAGGTAGCGGGCACCTACGAGCAGTACTTC. The encoded protein is CASSPQVAGTYEQYF.

The CDR3 DNA is TGTGCCAGCAGTACTCAGGTTCCTGAGCAGTTCTTC. Amino acids: CASSTQVPEQFF. The gene calls are TRBV2 and TRBJ2-1; D is undetermined. V was pared by 5 bases and J by 9 bases, with 11 bases between. The CDR3 consists of 12 residues. Germline CDR1 reads SNHLY; CDR2 reads FYNNEI.

V and J are TRBV11-2 and TRBJ1-2; no clear D. This CDR3 is 14 amino acids long. The V end was cut by 2 bases, the J end by 6 bases, with 13 bases between. From germline, CDR1 is SGHAT and CDR2 FQNNGV. DNA of the CDR3: TGTGCCAGCAGCTTACAGACTCCCAAAAATGGCTACACCTTC. It yields the protein CASSLQTPKNGYTF.

This clone was counted once. The chain uses TRBV7-9 and TRBJ2-7, with TRBD2 matching over 11 bases. Germline lookup yields CDR1 SEHNR and CDR2 FQNEAQ (reference sequence). Trimming took 5 bases from V and 9 from J; bases not matched to a gene: 15. This CDR3 has 16 amino acids. Written as DNA, the CDR3 is TGTGCCAGCAGCCTGGGGGGACTAGCGGATACTAGGGCGCAGTACTTC. It codes for CASSLGGLADTRAQYF.

This chain connects TRBV7-2 to TRBJ2-7; 10 bases line up with TRBD2. V shed 6 bases and J 2 bases; nucleotides not matched to a gene: 16. In germline, CDR1 is SGHTA, CDR2 FQGNSA. This CDR3 is built from 18 residues. The CDR3: CASSPSGSPGFGTYEQYF. DNA for the CDR3: TGTGCCAGCAGTCCTAGCGGGAGTCCCGGTTTCGGTACCTACGAGCAGTACTTC.

This chain joins TRBV9 and TRBJ1-2, with D unresolved. The CDR3 spans 14 residues. Trimming pared 4 bases from V and 0 bases from J, leaving 10 bases between. Germline V gives CDR1 SGDLS, CDR2 YYNGEE. CDR3 coding DNA: TGTGCCAGCAGCCCGGGAAAAGCTAACTATGGCTACACCTTC. Protein sequence: CASSPGKANYGYTF.

The chain joins TRBV27 to TRBJ2-1; TRBD1 agrees at 7 bases. The CDR3 loop spans 18 amino acids. Germline V gives CDR1 MNHEY, CDR2 SMNVEV (reference sequence). The ends lost 5 bases at V and 2 bases at J; junction bases unmatched: 15. The CDR3 loop reads CASSPGTASEKAYNEQFF. The CDR3 nucleotides read TGTGCCAGCAGTCCCGGGACAGCGAGTGAGAAGGCCTACAATGAGCAGTTCTTC.

CDR3 protein: CATATRTLRNNEQFF. As DNA, the CDR3 is TGTGCCACCGCGACCCGGACTTTGCGAAACAATGAGCAGTTCTTC. V and J are TRBV2 and TRBJ2-1; a weak D match, TRBD2 (5 bases). The CDR3 is 15 amino acids. Germline V gene data show CDR1 as SNHLY and CDR2 as FYNNEI. Deletions cut 10 bases from V and 5 bases from J, with 21 bases between.

This rearrangement joins TRBV15 to TRBJ2-1; D uncertain. Trimming stripped 0 bases from V and 12 bases from J, with 12 bases between. Germline CDR1 is LNHNV and CDR2 is YYDKDF (reference sequence). This CDR3 is built from 13 residues. CDR3 bases: TGTGCCACCAGCAGAGATTCTACGGGTGGGCAGTTCTTC. Translating it yields CATSRDSTGGQFF.

This chain links TRBV6-5 with TRBJ1-6; D not resolved. CDR3 length: 13 amino acids. V gave up 0 bases and J gave up 10 bases, with 7 bases separating them. Germline V gene data show CDR1 as MNHEY and CDR2 as SVGAGI. The CDR3 nucleotides are TGTGCCAGCAGTTACTCGGTGGAGTCACCCCTCCACTTT. This encodes CASSYSVESPLHF.

The chain has TRBV5-5 and TRBJ1-5, with TRBD1 matching 7 bases. Per germline, CDR1 SGHKS and CDR2 YYEKEE (reference sequence). The V gene end was trimmed by 3 bases and the J gene end by 4 bases; junction bases not matched to a gene: 4. This CDR3 spans 14 amino acids. CDR3 amino acids: CASSSTGTNQPQHF. DNA of the CDR3: TGTGCCAGCAGCTCGACAGGGACAAATCAGCCCCAGCATTTT. Supplemented by reference TRBV5-5 and TRBJ1-5, the full variable domain reads DAGVTQSPTHLIKTRGQQVTLRCSPISGHKSVSWYQQVLGQGPQFIFQYYEKEERGRGNFPDRFSARQFPNYSSELNVNALLLGDSALYLCASSSTGTNQPQHFGDGTRLSIL.